This T cell receptor (beta chain) originates from a study of control samples from healthy donors and cancer patients. This CDR3 region has 13 residues. Germline V gene lookup returns CDR1 LNHDA and CDR2 SQIVND (reference sequence). V was trimmed by 11 bases and J by 6 bases, leaving 19 bases between them. TCRdb's table, derived via immunoSEQ multiplex PCR, lists solely in-frame clones and lacks some. This sample has 150,000 to 200,000 clones, with nearly 90% found just once. The sequencing sample was made of blood. The receptor was derived from a woman aged 50 to 60 in good health. The chain employs TRBV19 and TRBJ1-1, with D perhaps matching TRBD1 (6 bases). The CDR3 protein is CACAGQVGAEAFF. CDR3 in DNA: TGTGCCTGCGCGGGACAAGTCGGCGCTGAAGCTTTCTTT.